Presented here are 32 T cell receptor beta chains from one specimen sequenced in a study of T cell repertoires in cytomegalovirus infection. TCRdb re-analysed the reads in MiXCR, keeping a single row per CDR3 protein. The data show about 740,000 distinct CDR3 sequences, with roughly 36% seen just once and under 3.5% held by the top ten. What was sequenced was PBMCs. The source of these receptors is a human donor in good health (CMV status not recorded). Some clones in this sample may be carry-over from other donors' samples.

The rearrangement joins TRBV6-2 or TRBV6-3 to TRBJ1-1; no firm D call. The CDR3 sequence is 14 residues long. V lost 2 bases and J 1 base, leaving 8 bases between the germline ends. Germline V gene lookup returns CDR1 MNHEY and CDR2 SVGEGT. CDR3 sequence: CASSYNPGNTEAFF. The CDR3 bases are TGTGCCAGCAGTTACAACCCAGGGAACACTGAAGCTTTCTTT.

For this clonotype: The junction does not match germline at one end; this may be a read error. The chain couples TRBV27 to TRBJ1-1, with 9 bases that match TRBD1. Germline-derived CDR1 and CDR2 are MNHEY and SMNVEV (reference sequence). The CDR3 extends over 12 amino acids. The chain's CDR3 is CATGTGPTEALF. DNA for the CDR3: TGTGCCACCGGGACAGGGCCCACTGAAGCTTTATTT.

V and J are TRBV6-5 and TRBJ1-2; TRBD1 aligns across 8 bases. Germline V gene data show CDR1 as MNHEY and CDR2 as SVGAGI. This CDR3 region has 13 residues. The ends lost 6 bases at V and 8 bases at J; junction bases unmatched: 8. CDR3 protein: CASRSRGPEGYTF. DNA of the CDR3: TGTGCCAGCAGGTCCAGGGGGCCGGAGGGCTACACCTTC.

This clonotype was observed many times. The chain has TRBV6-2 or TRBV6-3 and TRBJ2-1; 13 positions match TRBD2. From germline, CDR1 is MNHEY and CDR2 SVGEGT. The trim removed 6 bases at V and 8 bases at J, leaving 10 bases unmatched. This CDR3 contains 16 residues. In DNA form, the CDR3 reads TGTGCCAGCAGCTGGCCACTAGCGGGAGGGATGGATGAGCAGTTCTTC. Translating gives CASSWPLAGGMDEQFF.

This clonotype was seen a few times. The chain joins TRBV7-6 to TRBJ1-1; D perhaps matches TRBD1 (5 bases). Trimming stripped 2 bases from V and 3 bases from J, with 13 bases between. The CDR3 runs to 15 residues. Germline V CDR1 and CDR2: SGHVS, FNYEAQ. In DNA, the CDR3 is TGTGCCAGCAGCTTAAGCTTTGGGGGTCACACTGAAGCTTTCTTT. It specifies CASSLSFGGHTEAFF.

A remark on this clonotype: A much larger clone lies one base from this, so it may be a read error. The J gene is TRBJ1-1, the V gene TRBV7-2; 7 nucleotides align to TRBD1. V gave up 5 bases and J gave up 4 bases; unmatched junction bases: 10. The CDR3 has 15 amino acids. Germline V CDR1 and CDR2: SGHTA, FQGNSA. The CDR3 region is CASSPERGQSTEAFF. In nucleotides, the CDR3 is TGTGCCAGCAGCCCAGAAAGGGGGCAGAGCACTGAAGCTTTCTTT.

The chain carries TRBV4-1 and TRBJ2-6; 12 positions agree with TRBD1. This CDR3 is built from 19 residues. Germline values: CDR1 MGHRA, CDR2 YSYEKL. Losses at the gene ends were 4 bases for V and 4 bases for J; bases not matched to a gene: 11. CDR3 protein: CASSREPGQGAIGANVLTF. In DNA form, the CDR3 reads TGCGCCAGCAGCCGAGAACCGGGACAGGGGGCGATCGGGGCCAACGTCCTGACTTTC.

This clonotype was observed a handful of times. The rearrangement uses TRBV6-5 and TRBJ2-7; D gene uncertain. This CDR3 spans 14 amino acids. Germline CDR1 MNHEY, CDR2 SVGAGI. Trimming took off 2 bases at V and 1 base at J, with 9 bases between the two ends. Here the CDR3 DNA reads TGTGCCAGCAGTTACGGATTAGGGTCCTACGAGCAGTACTTC. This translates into CASSYGLGSYEQYF.

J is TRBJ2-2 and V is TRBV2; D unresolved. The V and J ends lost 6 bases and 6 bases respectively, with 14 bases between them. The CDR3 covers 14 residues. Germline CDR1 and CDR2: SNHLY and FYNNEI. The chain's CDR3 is CASRGFVGSGELFF. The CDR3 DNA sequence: TGTGCCAGCAGGGGCTTCGTGGGCTCCGGGGAGCTGTTTTTT.

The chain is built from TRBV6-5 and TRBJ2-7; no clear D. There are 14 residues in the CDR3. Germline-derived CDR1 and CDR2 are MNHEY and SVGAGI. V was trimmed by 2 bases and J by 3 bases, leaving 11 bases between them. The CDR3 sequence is CASSYDSNLYEQYF. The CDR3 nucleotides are TGTGCCAGCAGTTACGACTCAAACCTCTACGAGCAGTACTTC.

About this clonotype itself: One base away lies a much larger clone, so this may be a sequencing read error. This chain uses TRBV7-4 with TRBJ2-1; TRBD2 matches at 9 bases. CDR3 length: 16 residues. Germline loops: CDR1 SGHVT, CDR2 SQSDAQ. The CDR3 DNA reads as TGTGCCAGCAGCTCCATTAGCGGGAGAGAATACAATGAGCTGTTCTTC. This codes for CASSSISGREYNELFF.

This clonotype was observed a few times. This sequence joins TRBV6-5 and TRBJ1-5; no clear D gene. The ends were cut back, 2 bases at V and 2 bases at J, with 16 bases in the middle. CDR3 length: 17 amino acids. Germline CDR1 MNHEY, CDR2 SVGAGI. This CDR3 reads CASSYGGTRAGNQPQHF. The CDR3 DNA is TGTGCCAGCAGTTACGGTGGAACCCGGGCAGGCAATCAGCCCCAGCATTTT.

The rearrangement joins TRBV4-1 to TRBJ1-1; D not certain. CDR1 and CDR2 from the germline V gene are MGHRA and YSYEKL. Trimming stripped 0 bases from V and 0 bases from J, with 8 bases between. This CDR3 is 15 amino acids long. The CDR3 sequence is CASSQERRLNTEAFF. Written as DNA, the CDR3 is TGCGCCAGCAGCCAAGAAAGGCGGTTGAACACTGAAGCTTTCTTT.

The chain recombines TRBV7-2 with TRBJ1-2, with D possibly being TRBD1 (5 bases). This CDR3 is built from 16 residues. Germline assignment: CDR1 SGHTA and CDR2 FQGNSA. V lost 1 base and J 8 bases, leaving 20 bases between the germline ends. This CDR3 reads CASSLVKGGRGAGYTF. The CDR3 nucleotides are TGTGCCAGCAGCTTAGTCAAGGGCGGGAGGGGAGCGGGCTACACCTTC.

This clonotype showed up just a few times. The CDR3 sequence: CATSRADGRTDTQYF. DNA for the CDR3: TGTGCCACCAGCAGAGCTGACGGCCGCACAGATACGCAGTATTTT. V usage is TRBV15 and J usage is TRBJ2-3, with D hard to call. V was shortened by 1 base and J by 1 base, with 9 bases between the two germline ends. Germline V gives CDR1 LNHNV, CDR2 YYDKDF (reference sequence). The CDR3 consists of 15 residues.

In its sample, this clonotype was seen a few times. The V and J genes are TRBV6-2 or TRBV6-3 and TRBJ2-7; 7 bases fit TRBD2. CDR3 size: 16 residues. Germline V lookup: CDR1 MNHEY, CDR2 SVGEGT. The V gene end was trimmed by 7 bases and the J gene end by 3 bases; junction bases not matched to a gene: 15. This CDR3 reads CASTNPVGGSGYEQYF. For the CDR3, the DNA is TGTGCCAGCACGAACCCTGTCGGCGGGAGTGGCTACGAGCAGTACTTC.

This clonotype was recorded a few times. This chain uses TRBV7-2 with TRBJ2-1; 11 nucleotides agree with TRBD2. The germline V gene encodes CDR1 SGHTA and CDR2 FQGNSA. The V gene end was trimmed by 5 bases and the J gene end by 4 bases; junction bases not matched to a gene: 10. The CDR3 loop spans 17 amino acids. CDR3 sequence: CASSPIPGLAVYNEQFF. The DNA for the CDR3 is TGTGCCAGCAGCCCGATACCGGGACTAGCGGTATACAATGAGCAGTTCTTC.

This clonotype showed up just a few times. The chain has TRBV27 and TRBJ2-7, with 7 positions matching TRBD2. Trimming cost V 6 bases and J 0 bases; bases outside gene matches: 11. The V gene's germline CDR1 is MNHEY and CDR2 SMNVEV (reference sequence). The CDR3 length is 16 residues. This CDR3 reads CASSLASGKSSYEQYF. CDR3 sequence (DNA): TGTGCCAGCAGCCTGGCTAGCGGCAAGAGCTCCTACGAGCAGTACTTC.

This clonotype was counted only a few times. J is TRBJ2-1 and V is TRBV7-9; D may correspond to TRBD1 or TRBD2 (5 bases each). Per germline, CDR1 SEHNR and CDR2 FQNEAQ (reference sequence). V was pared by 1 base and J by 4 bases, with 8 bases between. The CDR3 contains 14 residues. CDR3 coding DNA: TGTGCCAGCAGCTTAGAGGGACGGTACAATGAGCAGTTCTTC. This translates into CASSLEGRYNEQFF.

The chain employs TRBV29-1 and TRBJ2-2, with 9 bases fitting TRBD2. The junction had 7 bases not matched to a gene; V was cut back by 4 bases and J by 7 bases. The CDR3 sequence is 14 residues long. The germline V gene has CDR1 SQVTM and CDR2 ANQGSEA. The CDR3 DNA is TGCAGCGTTGGAGTAGCGGGAGCTCTCGGGGAGCTGTTTTTT. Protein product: CSVGVAGALGELFF.

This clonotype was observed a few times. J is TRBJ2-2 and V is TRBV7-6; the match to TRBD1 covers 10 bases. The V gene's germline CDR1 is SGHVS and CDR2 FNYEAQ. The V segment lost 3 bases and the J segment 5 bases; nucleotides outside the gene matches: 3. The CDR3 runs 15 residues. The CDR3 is CASSFDRGLTGELFF. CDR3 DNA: TGTGCCAGCAGCTTCGACAGGGGGCTAACCGGGGAGCTGTTTTTT.

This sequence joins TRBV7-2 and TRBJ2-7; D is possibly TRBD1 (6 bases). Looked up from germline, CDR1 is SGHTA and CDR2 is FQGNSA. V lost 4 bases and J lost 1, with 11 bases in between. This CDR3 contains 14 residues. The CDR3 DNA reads TGTGCCAGCAGCTCCGGGACAAAGTCCTACGAGCAGTACTTC. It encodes CASSSGTKSYEQYF.

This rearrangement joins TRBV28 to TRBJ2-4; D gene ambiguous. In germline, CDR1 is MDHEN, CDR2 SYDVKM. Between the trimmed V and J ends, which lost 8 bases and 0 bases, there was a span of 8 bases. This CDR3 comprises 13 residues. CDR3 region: CASAEIAKNIQYF. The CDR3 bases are TGTGCCAGCGCCGAGATAGCCAAAAACATTCAGTACTTC.

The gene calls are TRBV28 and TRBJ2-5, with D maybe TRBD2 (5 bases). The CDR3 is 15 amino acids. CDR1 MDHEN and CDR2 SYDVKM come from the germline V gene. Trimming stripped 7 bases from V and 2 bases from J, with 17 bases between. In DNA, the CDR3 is TGTGCCAGCACGAACGTGGGCGGGCTTCAAGAGACCCAGTACTTC. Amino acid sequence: CASTNVGGLQETQYF.

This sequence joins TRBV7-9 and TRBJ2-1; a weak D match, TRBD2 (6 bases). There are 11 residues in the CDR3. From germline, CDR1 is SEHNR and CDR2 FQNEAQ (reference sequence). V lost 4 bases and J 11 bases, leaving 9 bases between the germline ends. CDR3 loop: CASSSREKQFF. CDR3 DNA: TGTGCCAGCAGCTCTCGGGAGAAGCAGTTCTTC.

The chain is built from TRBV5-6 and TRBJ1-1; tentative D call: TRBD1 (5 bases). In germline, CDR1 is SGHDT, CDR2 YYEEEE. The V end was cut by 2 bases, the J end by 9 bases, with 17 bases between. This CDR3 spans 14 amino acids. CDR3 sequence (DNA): TGTGCCAGCAGCTTCCGGGACTCCCAAGGCCAAGCTTTCTTT. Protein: CASSFRDSQGQAFF. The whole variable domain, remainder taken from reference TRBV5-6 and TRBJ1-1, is DAGVTQSPTHLIKTRGQQVTLRCSPKSGHDTVSWYQQALGQGPQFIFQYYEEEERQRGNFPDRFSGHQFPNYSSELNVNALLLGDSALYLCASSFRDSQGQAFFGQGTRLTVV.

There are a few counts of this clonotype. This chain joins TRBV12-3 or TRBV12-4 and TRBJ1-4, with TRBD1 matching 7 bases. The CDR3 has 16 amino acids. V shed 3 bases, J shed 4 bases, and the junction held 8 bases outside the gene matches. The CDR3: CASSFSGTENNEKLFF. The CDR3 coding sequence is TGTGCCAGCAGTTTTTCCGGGACAGAGAATAATGAAAAACTGTTTTTT.

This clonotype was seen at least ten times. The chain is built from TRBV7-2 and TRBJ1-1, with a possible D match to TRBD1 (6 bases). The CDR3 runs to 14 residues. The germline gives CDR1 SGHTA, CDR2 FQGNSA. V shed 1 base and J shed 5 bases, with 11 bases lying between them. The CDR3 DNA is TGTGCCAGCAGCTTAGACAACAGGGTTACTGAAGCTTTCTTT. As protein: CASSLDNRVTEAFF.

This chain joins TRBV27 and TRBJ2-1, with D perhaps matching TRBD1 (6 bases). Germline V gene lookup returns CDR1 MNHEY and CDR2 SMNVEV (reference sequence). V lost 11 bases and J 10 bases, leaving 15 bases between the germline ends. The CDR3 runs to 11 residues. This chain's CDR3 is CASSDSNEQFF. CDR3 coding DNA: TGTGCCTCTTCGGACAGCAACGAGCAGTTCTTC.

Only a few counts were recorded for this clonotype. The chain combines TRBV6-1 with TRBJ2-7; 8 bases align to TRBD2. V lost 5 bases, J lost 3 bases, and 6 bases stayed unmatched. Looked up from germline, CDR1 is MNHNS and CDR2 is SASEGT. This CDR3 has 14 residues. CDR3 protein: CASSPGTRLYEQYF. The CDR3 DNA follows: TGTGCCAGCAGTCCCGGGACTAGGCTCTACGAGCAGTACTTC.

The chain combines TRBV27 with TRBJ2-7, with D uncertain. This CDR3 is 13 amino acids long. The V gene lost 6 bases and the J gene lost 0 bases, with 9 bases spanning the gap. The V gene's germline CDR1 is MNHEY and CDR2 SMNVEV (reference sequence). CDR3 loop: CASRPRSSYEQYF. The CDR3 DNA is TGTGCCAGCAGACCTCGAAGCTCCTACGAGCAGTACTTC.

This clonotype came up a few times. The CDR3 DNA follows: TGCAGCGTTTGGGGCGCAGGGGGCTTAAACTATGGCTACACCTTC. Its translation is CSVWGAGGLNYGYTF. The V gene is TRBV29-1, the J gene TRBJ1-2; 8 nucleotides line up with TRBD1. Germline loops: CDR1 SQVTM, CDR2 ANQGSEA. V shed 5 bases and J 2 bases; nucleotides not matched to a gene: 10. The CDR3 length is 15 residues.